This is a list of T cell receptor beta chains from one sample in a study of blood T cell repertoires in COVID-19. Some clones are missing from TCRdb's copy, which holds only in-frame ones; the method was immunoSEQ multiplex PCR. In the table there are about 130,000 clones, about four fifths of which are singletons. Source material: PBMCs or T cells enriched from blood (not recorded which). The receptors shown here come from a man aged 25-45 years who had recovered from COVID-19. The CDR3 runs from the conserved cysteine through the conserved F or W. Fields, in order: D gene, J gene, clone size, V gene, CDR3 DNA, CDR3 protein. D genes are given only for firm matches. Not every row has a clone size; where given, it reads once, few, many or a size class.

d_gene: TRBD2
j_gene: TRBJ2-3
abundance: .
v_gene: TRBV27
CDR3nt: TGTGCCAGCAGTTTGGTAGCGGGGGCCACAGATACGCAGTATTTT
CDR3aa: CASSLVAGATDTQYF

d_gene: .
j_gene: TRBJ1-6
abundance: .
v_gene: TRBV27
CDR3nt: TGTGCCAGCAGTCCCCAGGGTTATAATTCACCCCTCCACTTT
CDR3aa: CASSPQGYNSPLHF

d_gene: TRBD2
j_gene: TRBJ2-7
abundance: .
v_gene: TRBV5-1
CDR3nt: TGCGCCAGCAGCCCGGAGGGGACTAGGACCCCCTACGAGCAGTACTTC
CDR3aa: CASSPEGTRTPYEQYF

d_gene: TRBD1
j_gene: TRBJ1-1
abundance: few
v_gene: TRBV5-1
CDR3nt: TGCGCCAGCAGGGTCGGGGACAGGGGGCTTTCGTCGTTGCTGGACACTGAAGCTTTCTTT
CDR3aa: CASRVGDRGLSSLLDTEAFF

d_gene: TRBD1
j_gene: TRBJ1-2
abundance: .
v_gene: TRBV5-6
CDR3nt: TGTGCCAGCAGCTTGGGAGGGGGCAGTGGCTACACCTTC
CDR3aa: CASSLGGGSGYTF

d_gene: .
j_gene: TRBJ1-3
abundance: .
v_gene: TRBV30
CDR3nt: TGTGCCTGGAGTCTGGCAGGGACTGGAAACACCATATATTTT
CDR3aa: CAWSLAGTGNTIYF

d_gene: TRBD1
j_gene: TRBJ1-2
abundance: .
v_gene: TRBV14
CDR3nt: TGTGCCAGCAGCCTCCGGGGACAGAGCTATGGCTACACCTTC
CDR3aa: CASSLRGQSYGYTF

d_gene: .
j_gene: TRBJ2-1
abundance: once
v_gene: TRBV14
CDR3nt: TGTGCCAGCAGCCAAGATAATGGTGGCGGGAATTACAATGAGCAGTTCTTC
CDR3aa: CASSQDNGGGNYNEQFF

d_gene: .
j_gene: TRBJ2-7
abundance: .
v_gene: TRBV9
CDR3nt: TGTGCCAGCAGCCCTGGGATGAGGGCCTTGTACTTC
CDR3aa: CASSPGMRALYF

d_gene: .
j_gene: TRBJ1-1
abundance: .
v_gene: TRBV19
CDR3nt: TGTGCCACCGCACAGGGTGTGGGTCCTGAAGCTTTCTTT
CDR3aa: CATAQGVGPEAFF

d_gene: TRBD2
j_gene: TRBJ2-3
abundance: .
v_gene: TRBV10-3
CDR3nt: TGTGCCATCAGTGAGGGACTAGCGGGAGCGGGGACAGATACGCAGTATTTT
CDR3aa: CAISEGLAGAGTDTQYF

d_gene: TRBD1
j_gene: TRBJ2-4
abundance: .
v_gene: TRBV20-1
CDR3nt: TGCAGTGCTTCGACAGGGGACATTCAGTACTTC
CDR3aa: CSASTGDIQYF

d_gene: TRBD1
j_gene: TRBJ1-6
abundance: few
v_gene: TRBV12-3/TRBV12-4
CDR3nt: TGTGCCAGCAGTTTTCAGGGGGCTCCCCTCCACTTT
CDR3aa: CASSFQGAPLHF

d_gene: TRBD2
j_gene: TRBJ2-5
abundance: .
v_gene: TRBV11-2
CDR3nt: TGTGCCAGCAGCTTAGAAGTGTCGGGGACTAGCGGGGACTACCAAGAGACCCAGTACTTC
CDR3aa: CASSLEVSGTSGDYQETQYF

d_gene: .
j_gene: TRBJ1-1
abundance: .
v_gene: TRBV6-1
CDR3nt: TGTGCCAGCAGTGAATCACACGCCATGAACACTGAAGCTTTCTTT
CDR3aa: CASSESHAMNTEAFF

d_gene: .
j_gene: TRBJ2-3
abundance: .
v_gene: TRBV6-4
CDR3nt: TGTGCCAGCAGTGACTCGGGCAGCACTCCCACAGATACGCAGTATTTT
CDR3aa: CASSDSGSTPTDTQYF

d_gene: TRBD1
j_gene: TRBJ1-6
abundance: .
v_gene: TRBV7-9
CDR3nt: TGTGCCAGCAGCGGCCGGGACAGTAATTCACCCCTCCACTTT
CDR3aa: CASSGRDSNSPLHF

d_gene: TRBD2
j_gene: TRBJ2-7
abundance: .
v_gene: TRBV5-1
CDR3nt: TGCGCCAGCAGCTCCGGGGGGAACTACGAGCAGTACTTC
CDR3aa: CASSSGGNYEQYF

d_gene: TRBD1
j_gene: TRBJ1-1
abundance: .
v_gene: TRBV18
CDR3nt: TGTGCCAGCTCACCATCGGGGACAGGGGACACTGAAGCTTTCTTT
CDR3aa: CASSPSGTGDTEAFF

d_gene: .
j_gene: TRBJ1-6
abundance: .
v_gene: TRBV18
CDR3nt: TGTGCCAGCTCGCGGGACTCCGAGAGGTTTAATTCACCCCTCCACTTT
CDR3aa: CASSRDSERFNSPLHF

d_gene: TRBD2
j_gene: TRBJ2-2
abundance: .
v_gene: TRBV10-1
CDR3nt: TGCGCCAGCAGTGAACTAGCGGGAGGCACCGGGGAGCTGTTTTTT
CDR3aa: CASSELAGGTGELFF

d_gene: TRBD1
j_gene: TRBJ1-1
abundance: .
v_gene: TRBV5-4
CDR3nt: TGTGCCAGCAGCCCAGGACAGGGGGGCCAGGACACTGAAGCTTTCTTT
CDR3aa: CASSPGQGGQDTEAFF

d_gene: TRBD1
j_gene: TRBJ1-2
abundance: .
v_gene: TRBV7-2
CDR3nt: TGTGCCAGCAGCCTAACAGGGGGAGACTATGGCTACACCTTC
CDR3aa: CASSLTGGDYGYTF

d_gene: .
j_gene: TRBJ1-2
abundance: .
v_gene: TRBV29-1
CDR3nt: TGCAGCGTTGATCCCGCCTCGGCTAACTATGGCTACACCTTC
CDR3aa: CSVDPASANYGYTF

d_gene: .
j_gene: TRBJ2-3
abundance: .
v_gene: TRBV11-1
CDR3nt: TGTGCCAGCAGCAAAAACCCGTCGGGCACAGATACGCAGTATTTT
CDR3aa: CASSKNPSGTDTQYF

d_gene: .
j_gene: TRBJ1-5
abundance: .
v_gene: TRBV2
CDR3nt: TGTGCCAGCAGTCCAACAGGGAATTTCAATCAGCCCCAGCATTTT
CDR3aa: CASSPTGNFNQPQHF

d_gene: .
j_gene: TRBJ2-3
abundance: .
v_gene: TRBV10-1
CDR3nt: TGCGCCAGCAGTCTCGGGGGGCCGGATACGCAGTATTTT
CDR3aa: CASSLGGPDTQYF

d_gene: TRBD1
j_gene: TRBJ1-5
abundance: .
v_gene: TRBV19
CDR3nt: TGTGCCAGTAGTATAGGGGACAGGGATAATCAGCCCCAGCATTTT
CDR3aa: CASSIGDRDNQPQHF

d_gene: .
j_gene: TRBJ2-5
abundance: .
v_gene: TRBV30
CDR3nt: TGTGCCTGGGAGGGGGGGTTCGGAGAGACCCAGTACTTC
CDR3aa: CAWEGGFGETQYF

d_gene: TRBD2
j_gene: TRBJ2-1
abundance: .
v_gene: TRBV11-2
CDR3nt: TGTGCCAGCAGCCCCAGACTAGCGGGATGGCGTTCCTACAATGAGCAGTTCTTC
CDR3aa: CASSPRLAGWRSYNEQFF

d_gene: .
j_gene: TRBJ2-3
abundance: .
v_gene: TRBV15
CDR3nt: TGTGCCACCAGCAGAGTGAGGGGGGGATCCACAGATACGCAGTATTTT
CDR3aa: CATSRVRGGSTDTQYF